The 29 T cell receptor beta chains presented below share a single source sample, sequenced in a study of cytomegalovirus exposure and HLA in healthy donors. Sequencing used immunoSEQ multiplex PCR; TCRdb keeps in-frame clones, though not all of them. This sample has roughly 280,000 clones; 80% to 90% occur once, and the top ten carry about 1%. Sequencing was carried out using PBMCs. The source of these receptors is a woman aged 18-35 years in good health and CMV-seronegative.

This clone has a single count. The CDR3 here is CASSPRTGGLDTQYF. The CDR3 bases are TGTGCCAGCAGCCCAAGGACAGGGGGCTTAGATACGCAGTATTTT. The chain has TRBV7-2 and TRBJ2-3, with 11 bases fitting TRBD1. J gave up 5 bases and V 5 bases, and 6 bases lay outside the gene matches. CDR1 and CDR2 (germline): SGHTA, FQGNSA. The CDR3 contains 15 residues.

The V and J genes are TRBV6-1 and TRBJ2-2; 7 bases agree with TRBD1. Germline lookup yields CDR1 MNHNS and CDR2 SASEGT. This CDR3 comprises 15 residues. Trimming cost V 4 bases and J 2 bases; bases outside gene matches: 4. The CDR3, as DNA: TGTGCCAGCAGTGTGACAGGGTTAAACACCGGGGAGCTGTTTTTT. It specifies CASSVTGLNTGELFF.

J is TRBJ1-5 and V is TRBV5-6; D might be TRBD1 (5 bases). CDR1 is SGHDT, CDR2 YYEEEE, per germline. The V end was cut by 4 bases, the J end by 7 bases, with 21 bases between. The CDR3 covers 16 residues. CDR3 sequence reads: CASSPSGTGPKQPQHF. The CDR3 DNA reads as TGTGCCAGCAGCCCCAGCGGGACCGGCCCTAAACAGCCCCAGCATTTT.

This chain uses TRBV4-1 with TRBJ2-5, with a possible D match to TRBD1 (5 bases). Germline CDR1 is MGHRA and CDR2 is YSYEKL. With 1 base removed from V and 1 base from J, the gap between germline ends came to 13 bases. This CDR3 region has 16 residues. CDR3 nucleotides: TGCGCCAGCAGCCAAGTCGGAGTACAGGCCCAAGAGACCCAGTACTTC. It is translated as CASSQVGVQAQETQYF.

This clone has a handful of counts. The chain uses TRBV5-4 and TRBJ1-2, with TRBD1 identical over 7 bases. The CDR3 runs 13 residues. The germline CDR1 and CDR2 sequences are SGHNT and YYREEE (reference sequence). V dropped 0 bases and J dropped 6; count of bases not matched to a gene: 2. The CDR3: CASSLVQGDGYTF. The CDR3 region has the DNA TGTGCCAGCAGCTTGGTCCAGGGGGATGGCTACACCTTC.

The chain links TRBV30 to TRBJ2-7; D ambiguous. Trimming left V 2 bases short and J 0 bases short, with 8 bases between. Germline V lookup: CDR1 GTSNPN, CDR2 SVGIG (reference sequence). The CDR3 extends over 13 amino acids. The DNA of the CDR3 is TGTGCCTGGAGTTTGGGCACCTCCTACGAGCAGTACTTC. It translates to CAWSLGTSYEQYF.

The chain is built from TRBV2 and TRBJ1-4, with 11 nucleotides matching TRBD1. Trimming cost V 6 bases and J 6 bases; bases outside gene matches: 3. Germline CDR1 and CDR2: SNHLY and FYNNEI. This CDR3 is built from 14 residues. As DNA, the CDR3 is TGTGCCAGCAGGCTGGGACAGGGGGATGAAAAACTGTTTTTT. Protein product: CASRLGQGDEKLFF.

The chain uses TRBV7-9 and TRBJ2-1, with D hard to call. Trimming shortened V by 3 bases and J by 8 bases, and 8 bases separated the two germline ends. The CDR3 consists of 12 residues. From germline, CDR1 is SEHNR and CDR2 FQNEAQ (reference sequence). CDR3: CASSLIVHEQFF. CDR3 nucleotides: TGTGCCAGCAGCTTGATAGTCCATGAGCAGTTCTTC.

The chain uses TRBV10-3 and TRBJ2-3, with TRBD2 matching 8 bases. The J segment lost 0 bases and the V segment lost 3 bases, leaving 2 bases of the junction unmatched. The CDR3 has 15 amino acids. CDR1 and CDR2 from the germline V gene are ENHRY and SYGVKD. CDR3 protein: CAISDPSGSTDTQYF. The CDR3 DNA follows: TGTGCCATCAGTGACCCTAGCGGGAGCACAGATACGCAGTATTTT.

The chain couples TRBV28 to TRBJ2-3; 9 positions match TRBD2. Germline CDR1 reads MDHEN; CDR2 reads SYDVKM. V was clipped by 5 bases and J by 0 bases; unmatched bases: 9. This CDR3 region has 17 residues. The chain's CDR3 is CASSTSGGSSSTDTQYF. In nucleotides, the CDR3 is TGTGCCAGCAGTACGAGCGGGGGGTCCTCTAGCACAGATACGCAGTATTTT. Full variable domain (outside the CDR3, taken from reference TRBV28 and TRBJ2-3): DVKVTQSSRYLVKRTGEKVFLECVQDMDHENMFWYRQDPGLGLRLIYFSYDVKMKEKGDIPEGYSVSREKKERFSLILESASTNQTSMYLCASSTSGGSSSTDTQYFGPGTRLTVL.

The CDR3 sequence is CASSAGSSSEETQYF. The CDR3 DNA follows: TGTGCCAGCAGCGCCGGGTCCTCCTCCGAGGAGACCCAGTACTTC. This sequence joins TRBV5-4 and TRBJ2-5, with unresolved D. CDR1 SGHNT and CDR2 YYREEE come from the germline V gene (reference sequence). The CDR3 runs 15 residues. Trimming pared 4 bases from V and 5 bases from J, leaving 18 bases between.

V and J are TRBV5-8 and TRBJ1-1, with D maybe TRBD1 (5 bases). In germline, CDR1 is SGHTS, CDR2 YDEGEE. The CDR3 totals 12 residues. V was pared by 4 bases and J by 5 bases, with 9 bases between. CDR3 sequence (DNA): TGTGCCAGCAGCGCTGACAGAACTGAAGCTTTCTTT. It codes for CASSADRTEAFF. The full variable domain, in which reference TRBV5-8 and TRBJ1-1 provide the parts outside the CDR3, is EAGVTQSPTHLIKTRGQQATLRCSPISGHTSVYWYQQALGLGLQFLLWYDEGEERNRGNFPPRFSGRQFPNYSSELNVNALELEDSALYLCASSADRTEAFFGQGTRLTVV.

The chain employs TRBV30 and TRBJ1-2; no firm D call. V was clipped by 4 bases and J by 5 bases, with 8 bases between them. The CDR3 has 11 amino acids. Germline CDR1 is GTSNPN and CDR2 is SVGIG (reference sequence). The CDR3 loop reads CAWITVYGYTF. Written as DNA, the CDR3 is TGTGCCTGGATTACAGTGTATGGCTACACCTTC.

This clone was detected only a few times. V gene TRBV5-1 combines with J gene TRBJ2-2; D is uncertain. This CDR3 is built from 14 residues. Germline V gene lookup returns CDR1 SGHRS and CDR2 YFSETQ. Trimming took 4 bases from V and 0 from J, leaving 7 bases between them. CDR3 loop: CASSLLANTGELFF. The DNA for the CDR3 is TGCGCCAGCAGCCTACTCGCGAACACCGGGGAGCTGTTTTTT.

CDR3 sequence reads: CASGLGSGAYEQYF. CDR3 DNA: TGTGCTAGTGGTTTAGGATCCGGAGCCTACGAGCAGTACTTC. The genes are TRBV12-5 and TRBJ2-7; D is unresolved. Germline V gene data show CDR1 as LGHNT and CDR2 as FRNRAP. CDR3 length: 14 amino acids. V was cut by 3 bases and J by 2 bases, with 11 bases left in between.

The V gene is TRBV10-3, the J gene TRBJ2-1; TRBD2 matches 12 bases. Trimming at V came to 10 bases and at J to 0 bases, leaving 16 bases not matched to a gene. The CDR3 extends over 19 amino acids. Germline loops: CDR1 ENHRY, CDR2 SYGVKD. The CDR3, as DNA: TGTGCCACGGCGGCCGGGACTAGCGGGCCTCAAAGCTCCTACAATGAGCAGTTCTTC. As protein: CATAAGTSGPQSSYNEQFF.

The chain links TRBV18 to TRBJ1-5; perhaps TRBD1 as D (5 bases). V was shortened by 1 base and J by 1 base, with 11 bases between the two germline ends. Germline V lookup: CDR1 KGHSH, CDR2 LQKENI. The CDR3 length is 16 residues. The CDR3 here is CASSPQGPRSNQPQHF. CDR3 DNA: TGTGCCAGCTCACCACAGGGGCCGCGGAGCAATCAGCCCCAGCATTTT. The whole variable domain, filled in from reference TRBV18 and TRBJ1-5, reads NAGVMQNPRHLVRRRGQEARLRCSPMKGHSHVYWYRQLPEEGLKFMVYLQKENIIDESGMPKERFSAEFPKEGPSILRIQQVVRGDSAAYFCASSPQGPRSNQPQHFGDGTRLSIL.

The chain carries TRBV9 and TRBJ1-6; perhaps TRBD1 as D (6 bases). From germline, CDR1 is SGDLS and CDR2 YYNGEE. The CDR3 sequence is 15 residues long. V lost 2 bases and J lost 13, with 19 bases in between. The CDR3 bases are TGTGCCAGCAGCGTCAGAGGGCAGGGGAAAGGTCCCCTCCACTTT. It codes for CASSVRGQGKGPLHF.

This chain joins TRBV18 and TRBJ2-6; tentative D call: TRBD2 (6 bases). CDR3 length: 14 amino acids. The germline CDR1 and CDR2 sequences are KGHSH and LQKENI. The V and J ends lost 6 bases and 0 bases respectively, with 6 bases between them. CDR3 residues: CASSGGSGANVLTF. CDR3 nucleotide sequence: TGTGCCAGCTCCGGGGGCTCTGGGGCCAACGTCCTGACTTTC.

This chain uses TRBV5-1 with TRBJ1-6; D gene ambiguous. CDR3 length: 15 residues. Germline V gives CDR1 SGHRS, CDR2 YFSETQ. Trimming removed 7 bases from V and 2 bases from J, with 13 bases in between. The CDR3, as DNA: TGCGCCAGCGGACTTACCGGGACCTATAATTCACCCCTCCACTTT. Translation gives CASGLTGTYNSPLHF. Combining the CDR3 with reference TRBV5-1 and TRBJ1-6 gives the whole variable domain KAGVTQTPRYLIKTRGQQVTLSCSPISGHRSVSWYQQTPGQGLQFLFEYFSETQRNKGNFPGRFSGRQFSNSRSEMNVSTLELGDSALYLCASGLTGTYNSPLHFGNGTRLTVT.

The gene calls are TRBV6-5 and TRBJ2-2; D not certain. The CDR3 runs 14 residues. Trimming cost V 6 bases and J 0 bases, with 8 bases left between them. Germline CDR1 is MNHEY and CDR2 is SVGAGI. CDR3 nucleotides: TGTGCCAGCAGCCCGGGTCCGAACACCGGGGAGCTGTTTTTT. Translation: CASSPGPNTGELFF.

The chain joins TRBV27 to TRBJ2-7; D perhaps matches TRBD1 (6 bases). The CDR3 runs to 15 residues. CDR1 and CDR2 from the germline V gene are MNHEY and SMNVEV (reference sequence). Between the trimmed V and J ends, which lost 1 base and 2 bases, there was a span of 12 bases. CDR3: CASSLYPGDPYEQYF. In nucleotides, the CDR3 is TGTGCCAGCAGTTTATACCCAGGGGATCCCTACGAGCAGTACTTC.

The chain combines TRBV4-3 with TRBJ1-6; 8 bases align to TRBD1. This CDR3 contains 15 residues. The germline V gene has CDR1 LGHNA and CDR2 YSLEER. V shed 3 bases and J 9 bases; nucleotides not matched to a gene: 7. CDR3 sequence reads: CASSHLTGAGSPLHF. Written as DNA, the CDR3 is TGCGCCAGCAGCCACCTGACAGGGGCTGGTTCACCCCTCCACTTT.

Note on this clone: Other DNA sequences in the same sample also yield this CDR3. The chain couples TRBV30 to TRBJ1-1; D is ambiguous. Looked up from germline, CDR1 is GTSNPN and CDR2 is SVGIG (reference sequence). The CDR3 has 11 amino acids. Trimming stripped 0 bases from V and 5 bases from J, with 4 bases between. The CDR3 region is CAWSVLTEAFF. CDR3 DNA: TGTGCCTGGAGTGTACTGACTGAAGCTTTCTTT.

J is TRBJ2-5 and V is TRBV2; TRBD1 aligns across 8 bases. CDR3 length equals 14 residues. The J segment lost 2 bases and the V segment lost 6 bases, leaving 5 bases of the junction unmatched. The germline CDR1 and CDR2 sequences are SNHLY and FYNNEI. The CDR3 here is CASSYRGWQETQYF. DNA for the CDR3: TGTGCCAGCAGCTACAGGGGGTGGCAAGAGACCCAGTACTTC.

The chain joins TRBV9 to TRBJ2-1; D possibly corresponds to TRBD2 (5 bases). Germline CDR1 SGDLS, CDR2 YYNGEE. Trimming took 4 bases from V and 10 from J, leaving 21 bases between them. The CDR3 has 15 amino acids. Here the CDR3 reads CASSSSAAPTREQFF. In DNA form, the CDR3 reads TGTGCCAGCAGCTCCTCAGCGGCCCCGACACGGGAGCAGTTCTTC.

The chain is built from TRBV27 and TRBJ1-5, with D possibly matching TRBD1 (6 bases). Germline lookup yields CDR1 MNHEY and CDR2 SMNVEV (reference sequence). Trimming removed 5 bases from V and 4 bases from J, with 6 bases in between. CDR3 length: 12 amino acids. CDR3 sequence reads: CASSQGNQPQHF. CDR3 DNA: TGTGCCAGCAGTCAGGGGAATCAGCCCCAGCATTTT.

V is TRBV7-9 and J is TRBJ2-1, with no clear D. This CDR3 region has 13 residues. CDR1 is SEHNR, CDR2 FQNEAQ, per germline (reference sequence). V was shortened by 2 bases and J by 4 bases, with 6 bases between the two germline ends. CDR3 DNA sequence: TGTGCCAGCAGCTTATACGAGTACAATGAGCAGTTCTTC. It yields the protein CASSLYEYNEQFF.

This clone was picked up one time. The genes are TRBV5-1 and TRBJ1-4, with TRBD1 as a possible D gene (5 bases). Germline assignment: CDR1 SGHRS and CDR2 YFSETQ. CDR3 length: 15 residues. V gave up 0 bases and J gave up 4 bases, with 10 bases separating them. The CDR3 DNA sequence: TGCGCCAGCAGCTTGGCCTGGCAGGGTAATGAAAAACTGTTTTTT. It translates to CASSLAWQGNEKLFF.